This TCR beta chain is drawn from a study of cytotoxic CD8 clonotypes in ibrutinib-treated CLL. There are 15 residues in the CDR3. Between the trimmed V and J ends, which lost 1 base and 2 bases, there was a span of 12 bases. The germline CDR1 and CDR2 sequences are LGHNA and YNFKEQ. The method was immunoSEQ multiplex PCR; TCRdb's version includes in-frame clones alone and lacks a portion of them. This sample yields roughly 160,000 clones, of which less than 85% are seen a single time; about 4.3% belongs to the top ten. This clone was recorded only once. This receptor was taken from a human donor with chronic lymphocytic leukemia. Sequencing used PBMCs, obtained after 24 months of ibrutinib treatment. The chain couples TRBV4-2 to TRBJ2-7; D unresolved. The CDR3, as DNA: TGTGCCAGCAGCCAAGTGTACGGAAACGCCTACGAGCAGTACTTC. This codes for CASSQVYGNAYEQYF.